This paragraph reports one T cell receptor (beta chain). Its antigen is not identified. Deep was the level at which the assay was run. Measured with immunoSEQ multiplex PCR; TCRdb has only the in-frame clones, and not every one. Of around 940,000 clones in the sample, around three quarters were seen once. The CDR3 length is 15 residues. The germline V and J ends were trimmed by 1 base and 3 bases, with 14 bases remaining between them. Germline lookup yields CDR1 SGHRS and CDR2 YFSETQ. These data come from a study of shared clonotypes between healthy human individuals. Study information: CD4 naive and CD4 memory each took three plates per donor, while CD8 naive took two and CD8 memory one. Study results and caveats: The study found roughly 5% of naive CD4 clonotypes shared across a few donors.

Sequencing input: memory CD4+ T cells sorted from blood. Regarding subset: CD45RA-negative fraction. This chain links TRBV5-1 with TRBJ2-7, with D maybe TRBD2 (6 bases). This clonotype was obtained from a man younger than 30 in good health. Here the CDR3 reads CASSLRVGGSYEQYF. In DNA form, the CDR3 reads TGCGCCAGCAGCTTGAGGGTCGGGGGAAGCTACGAGCAGTACTTC. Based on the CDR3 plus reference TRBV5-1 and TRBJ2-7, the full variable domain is KAGVTQTPRYLIKTRGQQVTLSCSPISGHRSVSWYQQTPGQGLQFLFEYFSETQRNKGNFPGRFSGRQFSNSRSEMNVSTLELGDSALYLCASSLRVGGSYEQYFGPGTRLTVT.